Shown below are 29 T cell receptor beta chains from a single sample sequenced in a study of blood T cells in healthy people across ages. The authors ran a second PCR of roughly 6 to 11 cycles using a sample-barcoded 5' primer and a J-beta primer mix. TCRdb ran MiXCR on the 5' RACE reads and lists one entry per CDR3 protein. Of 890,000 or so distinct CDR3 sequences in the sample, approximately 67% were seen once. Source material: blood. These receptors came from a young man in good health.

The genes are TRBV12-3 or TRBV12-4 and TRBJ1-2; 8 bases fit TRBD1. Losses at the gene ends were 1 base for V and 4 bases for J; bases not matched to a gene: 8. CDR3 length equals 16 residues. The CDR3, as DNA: TGTGCCAGCAGTTTAGAGGCAGGGGGCGCGGCCTATGGCTACACCTTC. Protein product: CASSLEAGGAAYGYTF.

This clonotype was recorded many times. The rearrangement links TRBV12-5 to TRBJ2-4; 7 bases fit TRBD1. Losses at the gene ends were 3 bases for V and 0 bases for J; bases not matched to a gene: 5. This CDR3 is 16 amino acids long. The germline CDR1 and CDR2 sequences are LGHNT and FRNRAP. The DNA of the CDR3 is TGTGCTAGTGGTTTCCGACAGGGTATAGCCAAAAACATTCAGTACTTC. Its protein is CASGFRQGIAKNIQYF.

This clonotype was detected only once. The CDR3 loop is CASSQSPRRADTQYF. CDR3 DNA: TGCGCCAGCAGCCAGTCCCCGAGGAGGGCAGATACGCAGTATTTT. The rearrangement links TRBV4-1 to TRBJ2-3, with D possibly TRBD2 on 6 matching bases. V gave up 3 bases and J gave up 4 bases, with 14 bases separating them. Germline V gives CDR1 MGHRA, CDR2 YSYEKL. The length of the CDR3 is 15 residues.

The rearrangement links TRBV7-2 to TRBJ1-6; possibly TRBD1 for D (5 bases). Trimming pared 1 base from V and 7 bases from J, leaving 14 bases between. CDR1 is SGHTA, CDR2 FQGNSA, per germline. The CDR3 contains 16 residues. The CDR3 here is CASSLVRATRNSPLHF. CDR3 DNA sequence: TGTGCCAGCAGCTTAGTCAGGGCTACGCGCAATTCACCCCTCCACTTT.

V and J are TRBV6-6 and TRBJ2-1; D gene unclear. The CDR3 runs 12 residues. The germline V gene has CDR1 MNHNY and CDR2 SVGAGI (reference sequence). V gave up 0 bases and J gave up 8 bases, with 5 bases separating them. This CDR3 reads CASSYSIDEQFF. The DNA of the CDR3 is TGTGCCAGCAGTTACTCTATCGATGAGCAGTTCTTC.

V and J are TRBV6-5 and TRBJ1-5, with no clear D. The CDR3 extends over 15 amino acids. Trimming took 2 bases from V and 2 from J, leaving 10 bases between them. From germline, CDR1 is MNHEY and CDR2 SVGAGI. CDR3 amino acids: CASSYTNGGNQPQHF. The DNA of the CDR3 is TGTGCCAGCAGTTACACCAATGGGGGCAATCAGCCCCAGCATTTT.

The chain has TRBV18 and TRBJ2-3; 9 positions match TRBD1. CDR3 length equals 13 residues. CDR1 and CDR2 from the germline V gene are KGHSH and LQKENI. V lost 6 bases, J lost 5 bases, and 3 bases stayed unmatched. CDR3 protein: CASSRDREDTQYF. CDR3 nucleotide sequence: TGTGCCAGCTCGAGGGACAGGGAAGATACGCAGTATTTT.

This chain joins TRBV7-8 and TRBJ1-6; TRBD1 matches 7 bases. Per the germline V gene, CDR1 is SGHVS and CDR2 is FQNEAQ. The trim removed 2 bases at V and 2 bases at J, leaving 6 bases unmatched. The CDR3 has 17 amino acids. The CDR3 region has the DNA TGTGCCAGCAGCTTAAATACCGGGACAGCCTATAATTCACCCCTCCACTTT. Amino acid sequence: CASSLNTGTAYNSPLHF.

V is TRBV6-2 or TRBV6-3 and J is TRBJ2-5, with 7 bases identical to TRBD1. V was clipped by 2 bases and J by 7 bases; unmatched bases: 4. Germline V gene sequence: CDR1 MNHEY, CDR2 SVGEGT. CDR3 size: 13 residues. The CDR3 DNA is TGTGCCAGCAGTTACAGGACAGGTGCGACCCAGTACTTC. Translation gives CASSYRTGATQYF.

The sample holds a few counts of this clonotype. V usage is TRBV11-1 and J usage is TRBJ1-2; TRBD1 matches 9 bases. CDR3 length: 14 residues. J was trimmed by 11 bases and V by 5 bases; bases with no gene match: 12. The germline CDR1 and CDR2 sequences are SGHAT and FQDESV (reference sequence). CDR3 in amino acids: CASSEPEDRGGYTF. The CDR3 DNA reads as TGTGCCAGCAGCGAACCGGAGGACAGGGGAGGATACACCTTC.

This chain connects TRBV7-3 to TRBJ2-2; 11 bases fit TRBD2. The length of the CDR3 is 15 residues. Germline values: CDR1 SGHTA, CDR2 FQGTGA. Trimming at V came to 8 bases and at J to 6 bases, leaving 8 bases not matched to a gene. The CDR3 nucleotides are TGTGCCAGCGGAATTAGCGGGGGGGCCTCCGGGGAGCTGTTTTTT. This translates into CASGISGGASGELFF.

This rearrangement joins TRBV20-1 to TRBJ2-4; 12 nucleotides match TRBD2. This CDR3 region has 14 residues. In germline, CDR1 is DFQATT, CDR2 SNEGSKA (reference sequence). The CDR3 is CSWGLAGPKNIQYF. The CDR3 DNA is TGCAGCTGGGGACTAGCGGGTCCCAAAAACATTCAGTACTTC.

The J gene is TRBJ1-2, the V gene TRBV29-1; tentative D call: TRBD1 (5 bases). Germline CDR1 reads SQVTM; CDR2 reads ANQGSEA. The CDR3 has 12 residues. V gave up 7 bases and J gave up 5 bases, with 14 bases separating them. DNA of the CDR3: TGCAGCGCCCCCCTGGGGGTTTATGGCTACACCTTC. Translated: CSAPLGVYGYTF.

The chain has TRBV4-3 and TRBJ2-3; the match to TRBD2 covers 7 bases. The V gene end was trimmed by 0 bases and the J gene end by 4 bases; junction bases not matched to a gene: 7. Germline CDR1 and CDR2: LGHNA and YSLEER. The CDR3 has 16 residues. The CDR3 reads CASSQEGGSSADTQYF. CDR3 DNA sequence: TGCGCCAGCAGCCAAGAAGGCGGGAGTAGCGCAGATACGCAGTATTTT.

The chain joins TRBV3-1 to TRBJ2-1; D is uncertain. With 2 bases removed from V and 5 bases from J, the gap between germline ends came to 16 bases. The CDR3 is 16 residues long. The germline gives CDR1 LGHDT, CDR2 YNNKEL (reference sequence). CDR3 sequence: CASSQSLRLVHNEQFF. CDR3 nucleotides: TGTGCCAGCAGCCAATCACTGCGGCTCGTTCACAATGAGCAGTTCTTC.

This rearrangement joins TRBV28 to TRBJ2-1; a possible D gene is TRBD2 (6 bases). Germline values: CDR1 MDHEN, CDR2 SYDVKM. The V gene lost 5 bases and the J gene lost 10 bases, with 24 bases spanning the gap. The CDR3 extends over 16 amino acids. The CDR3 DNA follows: TGTGCCAGCAGTGCCGGGACTCCCTTTTTACTGAGAGAGCAGTTCTTC. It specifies CASSAGTPFLLREQFF.

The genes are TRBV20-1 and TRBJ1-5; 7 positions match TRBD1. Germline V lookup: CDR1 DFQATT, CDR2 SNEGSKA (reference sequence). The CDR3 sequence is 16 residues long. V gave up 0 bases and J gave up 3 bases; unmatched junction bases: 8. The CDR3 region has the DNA TGCAGTGCTAGAGATCGGCAGGGGGTCTTCAATCAGCCCCAGCATTTT. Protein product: CSARDRQGVFNQPQHF.

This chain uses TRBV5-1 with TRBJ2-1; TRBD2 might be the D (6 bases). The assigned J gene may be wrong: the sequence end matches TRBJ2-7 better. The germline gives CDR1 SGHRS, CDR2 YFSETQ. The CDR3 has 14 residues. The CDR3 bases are TGCGCCAGCAGCGACCGGGACTCCTTATACGAGCAGTACTTC. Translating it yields CASSDRDSLYEQYF.

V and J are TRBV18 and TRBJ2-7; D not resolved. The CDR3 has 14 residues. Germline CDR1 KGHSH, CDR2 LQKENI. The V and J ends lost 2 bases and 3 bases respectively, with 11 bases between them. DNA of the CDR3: TGTGCCAGCTCACCAGGGTTCCCAGACTACGAGCAGTACTTC. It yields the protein CASSPGFPDYEQYF. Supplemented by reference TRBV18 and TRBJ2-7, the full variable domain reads NAGVMQNPRHLVRRRGQEARLRCSPMKGHSHVYWYRQLPEEGLKFMVYLQKENIIDESGMPKERFSAEFPKEGPSILRIQQVVRGDSAAYFCASSPGFPDYEQYFGPGTRLTVT.

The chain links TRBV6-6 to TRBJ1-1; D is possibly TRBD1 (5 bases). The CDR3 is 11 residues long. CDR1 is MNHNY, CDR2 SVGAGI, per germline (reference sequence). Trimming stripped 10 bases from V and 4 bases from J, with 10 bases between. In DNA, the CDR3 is TGTGCCACCGATGGGGGCACTGAAGCTTTCTTT. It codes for CATDGGTEAFF.

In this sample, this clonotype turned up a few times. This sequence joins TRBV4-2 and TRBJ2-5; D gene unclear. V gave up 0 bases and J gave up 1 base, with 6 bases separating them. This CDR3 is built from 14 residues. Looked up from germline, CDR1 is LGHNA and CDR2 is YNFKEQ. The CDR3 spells CASSQDPTQETQYF. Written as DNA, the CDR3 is TGTGCCAGCAGCCAAGACCCCACCCAAGAGACCCAGTACTTC.

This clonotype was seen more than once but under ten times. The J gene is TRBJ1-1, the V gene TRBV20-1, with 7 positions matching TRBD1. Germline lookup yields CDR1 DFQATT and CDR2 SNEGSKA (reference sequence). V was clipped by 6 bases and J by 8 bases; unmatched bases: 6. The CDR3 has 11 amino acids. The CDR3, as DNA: TGCAGTGCCCCAGGGGGGGTGGAAGCTTTCTTT. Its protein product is CSAPGGVEAFF.

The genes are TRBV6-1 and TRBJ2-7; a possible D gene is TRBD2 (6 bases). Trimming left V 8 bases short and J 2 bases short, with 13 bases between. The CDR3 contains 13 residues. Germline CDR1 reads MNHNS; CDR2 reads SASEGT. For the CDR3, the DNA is TGTGCCAGCTTAGGCCGGGGGACCTACGAGCAGTACTTC. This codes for CASLGRGTYEQYF.

As DNA, the CDR3 is TGCAGTGCTAGAGGGGGTCTACAGGGAGTAGGTGAGCAGTTCTTC. Protein: CSARGGLQGVGEQFF. The chain combines TRBV20-1 with TRBJ2-1, with TRBD1 as a possible D gene (6 bases). The CDR3 has 15 residues. Trimming took 1 base from V and 9 from J, leaving 19 bases between them. In germline, CDR1 is DFQATT, CDR2 SNEGSKA (reference sequence).

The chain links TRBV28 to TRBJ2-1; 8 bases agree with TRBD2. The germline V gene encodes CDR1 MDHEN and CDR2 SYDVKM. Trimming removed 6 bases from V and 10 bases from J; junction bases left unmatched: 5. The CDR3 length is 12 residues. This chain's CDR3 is CASSPLAAEQFF. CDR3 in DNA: TGTGCCAGCAGCCCACTAGCGGCAGAGCAGTTCTTC.

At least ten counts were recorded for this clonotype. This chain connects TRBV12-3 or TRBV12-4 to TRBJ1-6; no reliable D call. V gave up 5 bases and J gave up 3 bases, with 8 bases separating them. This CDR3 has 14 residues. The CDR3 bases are TGTGCCAGCAGTCCCGGGATCTATAATTCACCCCTCCACTTT. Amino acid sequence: CASSPGIYNSPLHF.

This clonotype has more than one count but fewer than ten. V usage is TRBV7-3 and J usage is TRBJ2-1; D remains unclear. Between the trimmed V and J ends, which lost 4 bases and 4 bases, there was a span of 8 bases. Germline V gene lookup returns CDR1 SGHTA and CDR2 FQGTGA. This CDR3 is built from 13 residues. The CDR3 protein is CASSSRPYNEQFF. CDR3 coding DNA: TGTGCCAGCAGCTCCAGACCATACAATGAGCAGTTCTTC. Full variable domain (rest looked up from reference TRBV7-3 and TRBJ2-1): GAGVSQTPSNKVTEKGKYVELRCDPISGHTALYWYRQSLGQGPEFLIYFQGTGAADDSGLPNDRFFAVRPEGSVSTLKIQRTERGDSAVYLCASSSRPYNEQFFGPGTRLTVL.

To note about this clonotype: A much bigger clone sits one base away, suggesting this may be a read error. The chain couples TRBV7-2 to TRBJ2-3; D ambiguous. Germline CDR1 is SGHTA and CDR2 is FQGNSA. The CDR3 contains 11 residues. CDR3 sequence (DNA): TGTGTCAGCAGCTCCGTGAAAACGCAGTATTTT. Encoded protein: CVSSSVKTQYF.

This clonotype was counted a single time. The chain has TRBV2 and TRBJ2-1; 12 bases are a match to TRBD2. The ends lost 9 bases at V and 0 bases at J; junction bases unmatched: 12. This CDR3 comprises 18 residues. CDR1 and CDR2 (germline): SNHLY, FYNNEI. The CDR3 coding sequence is TGTGCCAGGGGCTCATTTTCTAGCGGGGGGGTCTCCTACAATGAGCAGTTCTTC. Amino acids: CARGSFSSGGVSYNEQFF.